Presented here are 25 T cell receptor beta chains from one specimen sequenced in a study of blood T cell repertoires in COVID-19. Sequenced by immunoSEQ multiplex PCR; TCRdb stores in-frame clones only, minus some. Here the sample spans 250,000 or so clones, almost 90% being singletons. What was sequenced was peripheral blood. All receptors derive from an older woman with COVID-19, enrolled during active disease.

V usage is TRBV3-1 (or the pseudogene TRBV3-2) and J usage is TRBJ1-2; 8 nucleotides agree with TRBD1. Germline V lookup: CDR1 LGHDT, CDR2 YNNKEL (reference sequence). With 4 bases clipped from V and 8 bases from J, the junction kept 6 bases outside the gene matches. CDR3 length: 13 residues. In DNA form, the CDR3 reads TGTGCCAGCAGCCTTGGACAGGGAACCGGCTACACCTTC. As protein: CASSLGQGTGYTF.

The chain couples TRBV7-2 to TRBJ1-2; 8 nucleotides match TRBD1. V trimming: 1 base; J trimming: 7 bases; junction bases outside the gene matches: 11. Germline V gives CDR1 SGHTA, CDR2 FQGNSA. This CDR3 has 16 residues. DNA for the CDR3: TGTGCCAGCAGCTTAGGCCCCGGGACAGGAGGATTTGGCTACACCTTC. Amino acid sequence: CASSLGPGTGGFGYTF.

This chain uses TRBV6-2 or TRBV6-3 with TRBJ2-1; possibly TRBD1 for D (6 bases). The CDR3 length is 16 residues. Trimming left V 5 bases short and J 6 bases short, with 20 bases between. The germline V gene has CDR1 MNHEY and CDR2 SVGEGT. The CDR3 bases are TGTGCCAGCAGTACCCCCCCAGGGGTAGAACGCAATGAGCAGTTCTTC. Translated, it gives CASSTPPGVERNEQFF.

The chain joins TRBV6-1 to TRBJ1-5; no clear D gene. The germline gives CDR1 MNHNS, CDR2 SASEGT. The ends were cut back, 0 bases at V and 7 bases at J, with 10 bases in the middle. The CDR3 runs to 14 residues. The CDR3 is CASSEAAEIQPQHF. The CDR3 coding sequence is TGTGCCAGCAGTGAAGCGGCAGAAATACAGCCCCAGCATTTT.

The rearrangement uses TRBV7-3 and TRBJ2-7; 9 nucleotides line up with TRBD1. This CDR3 spans 14 amino acids. Germline trimming cut 3 bases from V and 5 bases from J; bases unmatched to any gene: 5. Germline V gene data show CDR1 as SGHTA and CDR2 as FQGTGA. The CDR3 nucleotides read TGTGCCAGCAGCTTTAGGACAGGGGCGGACGAGCAGTACTTC. Its translation is CASSFRTGADEQYF.

The V call is TRBV5-1, the J call TRBJ2-5; the match to TRBD2 covers 11 bases. V trimming: 0 bases; J trimming: 0 bases; junction bases outside the gene matches: 4. Germline CDR1 and CDR2: SGHRS and YFSETQ. This CDR3 spans 17 amino acids. The DNA for the CDR3 is TGCGCCAGCAGCTTGGATCTAGCGGGGGGAAACCAAGAGACCCAGTACTTC. Protein sequence: CASSLDLAGGNQETQYF.

The chain carries TRBV6-1 and TRBJ1-6, with D maybe TRBD1 (6 bases). The V gene lost 1 base and the J gene lost 3 bases, with 7 bases spanning the gap. Germline values: CDR1 MNHNS, CDR2 SASEGT. This CDR3 is built from 15 residues. CDR3 sequence: CASSEGTDYNSPLHF. CDR3 bases: TGTGCCAGCAGTGAAGGGACAGACTATAATTCACCCCTCCACTTT.

The chain recombines TRBV5-1 with TRBJ2-3; TRBD1 agrees at 7 bases. From germline, CDR1 is SGHRS and CDR2 YFSETQ. V was clipped by 2 bases and J by 0 bases; unmatched bases: 6. The CDR3 totals 16 residues. CDR3 DNA: TGCGCCAGCAGCTTAACAGGGGAGCTTAGCACAGATACGCAGTATTTT. This translates into CASSLTGELSTDTQYF. Drawing the rest from reference TRBV5-1 and TRBJ2-3, the complete variable domain is KAGVTQTPRYLIKTRGQQVTLSCSPISGHRSVSWYQQTPGQGLQFLFEYFSETQRNKGNFPGRFSGRQFSNSRSEMNVSTLELGDSALYLCASSLTGELSTDTQYFGPGTRLTVL.

The chain has TRBV2 and TRBJ2-7, with TRBD1 as a possible D gene (5 bases). The CDR3 is 15 amino acids. CDR1 is SNHLY, CDR2 FYNNEI, per germline. V was cut by 7 bases and J by 5 bases, with 21 bases left in between. CDR3 protein: CASTGIWGSVDEQYF. In DNA form, the CDR3 reads TGTGCCAGCACCGGAATATGGGGCTCGGTGGACGAGCAGTACTTC. The full variable domain, with the rest looked up from reference TRBV2 and TRBJ2-7, is EPEVTQTPSHQVTQMGQEVILRCVPISNHLYFYWYRQILGQKVEFLVSFYNNEISEKSEIFDDQFSVERPDGSNFTLKIRSTKLEDSAMYFCASTGIWGSVDEQYFGPGTRLTVT.

The CDR3 DNA is TGTGCCAGCTCACAGCGAGGGATAGAAGGCTCCTACGAGCAGTACTTC. It is translated as CASSQRGIEGSYEQYF. This chain connects TRBV18 to TRBJ2-7; weak D call: TRBD2 (5 bases). The CDR3 sequence is 16 residues long. Germline CDR1 and CDR2: KGHSH and LQKENI. V gave up 4 bases and J gave up 0 bases, with 16 bases separating them.

This clone was seen just once. The chain recombines TRBV4-2 with TRBJ1-2; TRBD1 is a possible D gene (5 bases). The CDR3 totals 16 residues. Germline V lookup: CDR1 LGHNA, CDR2 YNFKEQ. V shed 3 bases and J shed 4 bases, with 18 bases lying between them. CDR3 bases: TGTGCCAGCAGCCACCCTACCGGGCAGGGAAGCTATGGCTACACCTTC. This gives the protein CASSHPTGQGSYGYTF.

The chain combines TRBV10-3 with TRBJ2-3; TRBD1 is a possible D gene (5 bases). The V gene's germline CDR1 is ENHRY and CDR2 SYGVKD. CDR3 length equals 13 residues. V lost 6 bases and J 5 bases, leaving 12 bases between the germline ends. The CDR3 spells CAISRQGGDTQYF. The CDR3 DNA is TGTGCCATCAGCCGCCAGGGTGGAGATACGCAGTATTTT.

The chain couples TRBV19 to TRBJ1-4; maybe TRBD1 (6 bases). Germline CDR1 is LNHDA and CDR2 is SQIVND (reference sequence). The V end lost 5 bases, the J end lost 3 bases, and 13 bases lay between the germline ends. The CDR3 totals 15 residues. The CDR3 reads CASSGRTAANEKLFF. CDR3 bases: TGTGCCAGTAGTGGCAGGACAGCCGCTAATGAAAAACTGTTTTTT. Supplemented by reference TRBV19 and TRBJ1-4, the full variable domain reads DGGITQSPKYLFRKEGQNVTLSCEQNLNHDAMYWYRQDPGQGLRLIYYSQIVNDFQKGDIAEGYSVSREKKESFPLTVTSAQKNPTAFYLCASSGRTAANEKLFFGSGTQLSVL.

For the CDR3, the DNA is TGTGCCAGTAGTCGGGGATCGAGGACTGAAGCTTTCTTT. This translates into CASSRGSRTEAFF. The J gene is TRBJ1-1, the V gene TRBV19, with D hard to call. The CDR3 is 13 residues long. V was pared by 5 bases and J by 5 bases, with 12 bases between. The germline V gene has CDR1 LNHDA and CDR2 SQIVND (reference sequence).

The chain uses TRBV10-3 and TRBJ2-5, with a weak D call TRBD2 (5 bases). CDR1 ENHRY and CDR2 SYGVKD come from the germline V gene. The CDR3 runs to 10 residues. The V and J ends lost 8 bases and 5 bases respectively, with 6 bases between them. This chain's CDR3 is CAIGGETQYF. Here the CDR3 DNA reads TGTGCCATCGGCGGGGAGACCCAGTACTTC.

The V and J genes are TRBV11-3 and TRBJ1-1; possible D gene TRBD1, 5 bases. The CDR3 has 11 amino acids. Trimming took 4 bases from V and 8 from J, leaving 8 bases between them. The germline V gene encodes CDR1 SGHNT and CDR2 YENEEA. CDR3 nucleotide sequence: TGTGCCAGCAGCTCCACAGGAGAAGCTTTCTTT. Encoded protein: CASSSTGEAFF. The whole variable domain, remainder taken from reference TRBV11-3 and TRBJ1-1, is EAGVVQSPRYKIIEKKQPVAFWCNPISGHNTLYWYLQNLGQGPELLIRYENEEAVDDSQLPKDRFSAERLKGVDSTLKIQPAELGDSAVYLCASSSTGEAFFGQGTRLTVV.

The chain has TRBV30 and TRBJ2-5; D gene uncertain. The CDR3 length is 12 residues. The V end lost 2 bases, the J end lost 4 bases, and 8 bases lay between the germline ends. Germline V gene sequence: CDR1 GTSNPN, CDR2 SVGIG (reference sequence). CDR3 nucleotide sequence: TGTGCCTGGAGTATAAGAGTAGAGACCCAGTACTTC. Translation: CAWSIRVETQYF. The full variable domain, completed using reference TRBV30 and TRBJ2-5, is SQTIHQWPATLVQPVGSPLSLECTVEGTSNPNLYWYRQAAGRGLQLLFYSVGIGQISSEVPQNLSASRPQDRQFILSSKKLLLSDSGFYLCAWSIRVETQYFGPGTRLLVL.

The chain carries TRBV6-5 and TRBJ2-5, with TRBD2 matching 11 bases. Trimming cost V 4 bases and J 4 bases; bases outside gene matches: 8. Germline V lookup: CDR1 MNHEY, CDR2 SVGAGI. The CDR3 is made up of 16 amino acids. The CDR3 DNA reads TGTGCCAGCAGTTCAATAGCGGGGGGGCCCCGAGAGACCCAGTACTTC. This sequence encodes CASSSIAGGPRETQYF.

V usage is TRBV25-1 and J usage is TRBJ1-1; D is perhaps TRBD1 (5 bases). V was pared by 1 base and J by 5 bases, with 11 bases between. Germline V gives CDR1 MGHDK, CDR2 SYGVNS. CDR3 length equals 14 residues. The CDR3 DNA sequence: TGTGCCAGCAGTGAATGGGGGGGGTGGACTGAAGCTTTCTTT. It encodes CASSEWGGWTEAFF.

The rearrangement uses TRBV5-6 and TRBJ2-3; TRBD2 aligns across 12 bases. V was pared by 1 base and J by 1 base, with 4 bases of the junction left unmatched. CDR3 length: 17 amino acids. Germline CDR1 reads SGHDT; CDR2 reads YYEEEE. The CDR3 loop reads CASSLLRTSGGTDTQYF. Here the CDR3 DNA reads TGTGCCAGCAGCTTGTTAAGGACTAGCGGGGGCACAGATACGCAGTATTTT.

The V call is TRBV9, the J call TRBJ2-5; D possibly corresponds to TRBD2 (6 bases). V was shortened by 0 bases and J by 2 bases, with 11 bases between the two germline ends. From germline, CDR1 is SGDLS and CDR2 YYNGEE. This CDR3 comprises 15 residues. CDR3 sequence reads: CASSVGLGTQETQYF. DNA of the CDR3: TGTGCCAGCAGCGTAGGCTTGGGGACTCAAGAGACCCAGTACTTC.

J is TRBJ1-1 and V is TRBV5-4; no reliable D call. CDR1 is SGHNT, CDR2 YYREEE, per germline (reference sequence). V was pared by 1 base and J by 3 bases, with 13 bases between. The CDR3 runs to 15 residues. The CDR3 DNA follows: TGTGCCAGCAGCTTGTGGTCCGTGCCGGACACTGAAGCTTTCTTT. Encoded protein: CASSLWSVPDTEAFF.

J is TRBJ1-4 and V is TRBV19, with D perhaps TRBD1 (6 bases). The CDR3 runs to 15 residues. Germline V CDR1 and CDR2: LNHDA, SQIVND (reference sequence). The ends were cut back, 3 bases at V and 3 bases at J, with 11 bases in the middle. The CDR3 sequence: CASSIATGPNEKLFF. CDR3 in DNA: TGTGCCAGTAGTATCGCTACAGGGCCTAATGAAAAACTGTTTTTT.

This chain connects TRBV27 to TRBJ1-2, with TRBD1 matching over 10 bases. CDR1 is MNHEY, CDR2 SMNVEV, per germline (reference sequence). The CDR3 contains 16 residues. V dropped 2 bases and J dropped 5; count of bases not matched to a gene: 8. CDR3 bases: TGTGCCAGCAGTTTAGGGACAGGGGAGGTCGGGTATGGCTACACCTTC. Its translation: CASSLGTGEVGYGYTF.

The genes are TRBV3-1 (or the pseudogene TRBV3-2) and TRBJ1-6, with D perhaps matching TRBD1 (5 bases). Deletions cut 4 bases from V and 8 bases from J, with 15 bases between. CDR1 and CDR2 (germline): LGHDT, YNNKEL (reference sequence). The CDR3 consists of 15 residues. CDR3 protein: CASSLSRAGDSPLHF. The CDR3 nucleotides read TGTGCCAGCAGCCTTTCCAGGGCAGGCGATTCACCCCTCCACTTT.